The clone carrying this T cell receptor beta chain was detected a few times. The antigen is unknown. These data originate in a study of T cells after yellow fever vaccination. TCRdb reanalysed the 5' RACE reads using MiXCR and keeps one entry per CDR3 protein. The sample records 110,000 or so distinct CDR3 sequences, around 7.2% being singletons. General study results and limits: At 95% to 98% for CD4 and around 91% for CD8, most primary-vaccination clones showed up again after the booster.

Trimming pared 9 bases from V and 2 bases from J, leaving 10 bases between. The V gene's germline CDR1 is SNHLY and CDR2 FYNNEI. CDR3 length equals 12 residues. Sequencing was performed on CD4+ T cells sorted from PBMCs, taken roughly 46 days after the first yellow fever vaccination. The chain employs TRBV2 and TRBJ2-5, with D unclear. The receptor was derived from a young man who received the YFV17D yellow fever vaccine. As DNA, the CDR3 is TGTGCCAGTTCGGCGGAACAAGAGACCCAGTACTTC. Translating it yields CASSAEQETQYF.